Here is one TCR beta chain with its context. The data derive from a study of blood T cell repertoires in COVID-19. Whole-study context: In each case, the material was cDNA or gDNA derived from T cells, B-cell-depleted T cells, or PBMCs.

Enrolled during active infection, Seattle patients were then followed longitudinally. Authors' processing steps: Quantification of nucleated cells was approximated via reference gene primer amplification. Assay used: immunoSEQ multiplex PCR; TCRdb lists only in-frame clones, some missing. V and J calls and clone size are those listed in that table; D and trimming were worked out from the DNA. The sample holds about 300,000 clones, roughly 80% seen once. CDR3 size: 14 residues. The germline V gene has CDR1 MDHEN and CDR2 SYDVKM. V lost 5 bases to trimming and J lost 4 bases; unmatched junction nucleotides: 4.

The rearrangement joins TRBV28 to TRBJ2-2; 7 nucleotides agree with TRBD1. This TCR was recovered from a human donor with COVID-19, enrolled during active disease. The donor label of this sample is uncertain. Sequences were obtained from peripheral blood. In DNA, the CDR3 is TGTGCCAGCAGTCTGACAGGGTCCACCGGGGAGCTGTTTTTT. Protein: CASSLTGSTGELFF.